Below, 23 T cell receptor beta chains from the same sample are listed, as sequenced in a study of Tregs in tolerant kidney transplant recipients. Here immunoSEQ multiplex PCR was the method, and the copy in TCRdb shows in-frame clones only, minus some. The repertoire includes roughly 69,000 clones, about 89% of them detected once, and approximately 0.39% sits in the top ten. The sequencing used CD4+ T cells from blood, collected before the transplant. All receptors come from a human donor who received a combined kidney and bone marrow transplant.

V usage is TRBV4-1 and J usage is TRBJ2-2; 7 nucleotides line up with TRBD2. CDR1 and CDR2 (germline): MGHRA, YSYEKL. The CDR3 spans 17 residues. V lost 1 base to trimming and J lost 0 bases; unmatched junction nucleotides: 5. The CDR3 here is CASSQAPGLTNTGELFF. The CDR3 DNA is TGCGCCAGCAGCCAAGCCCCGGGACTAACGAACACCGGGGAGCTGTTTTTT.

The chain combines TRBV5-5 with TRBJ2-1; TRBD1 matches at 8 bases. Germline assignment: CDR1 SGHKS and CDR2 YYEKEE (reference sequence). The CDR3 has 14 residues. Trimming removed 4 bases from V and 3 bases from J; junction bases left unmatched: 3. CDR3: CASSTGQGYNEQFF. The CDR3, as DNA: TGTGCCAGCAGCACCGGACAGGGCTACAATGAGCAGTTCTTC.

The chain joins TRBV4-1 to TRBJ2-1; 9 nucleotides match TRBD1. This CDR3 comprises 15 residues. Germline V gene data show CDR1 as MGHRA and CDR2 as YSYEKL. V was clipped by 4 bases and J by 7 bases; unmatched bases: 8. In DNA, the CDR3 is TGCGCCAGCAGCCCACACAGGGACAGGGTTAATGAGCAGTTCTTC. Amino acids: CASSPHRDRVNEQFF.

The J gene is TRBJ1-5, the V gene TRBV19; tentative D call: TRBD1 (6 bases). Germline V lookup: CDR1 LNHDA, CDR2 SQIVND (reference sequence). With 8 bases removed from V and 3 bases from J, the gap between germline ends came to 14 bases. CDR3 length: 14 amino acids. CDR3 in amino acids: CASSGAAINQPQHF. The DNA of the CDR3 is TGTGCCAGTTCAGGGGCGGCGATCAATCAGCCCCAGCATTTT.

The table lists this clone with a count of one. The chain links TRBV6-5 to TRBJ2-1, with D hard to call. The CDR3 totals 11 residues. V lost 5 bases and J lost 7, with 6 bases in between. Germline CDR1 is MNHEY and CDR2 is SVGAGI. The CDR3 bases are TGTGCCAGCAGTACTCGGAATGAGCAGTTCTTC. This codes for CASSTRNEQFF.

This clone occurred once. This sequence joins TRBV28 and TRBJ2-5; the match to TRBD2 covers 7 bases. The CDR3 consists of 13 residues. With V trimmed by 3 bases and J by 4 bases, 2 bases remained unmatched. The germline V gene encodes CDR1 MDHEN and CDR2 SYDVKM. This CDR3 is CASSFGEGETQYF. The CDR3 DNA follows: TGTGCCAGCAGTTTCGGGGAGGGAGAGACCCAGTACTTC. Using reference TRBV28 and TRBJ2-5 for the parts outside the CDR3, the full variable domain is DVKVTQSSRYLVKRTGEKVFLECVQDMDHENMFWYRQDPGLGLRLIYFSYDVKMKEKGDIPEGYSVSREKKERFSLILESASTNQTSMYLCASSFGEGETQYFGPGTRLLVL.

The chain couples TRBV2 to TRBJ2-7, with a weak D call TRBD1 (6 bases). The V end lost 2 bases, the J end lost 5 bases, and 13 bases lay between the germline ends. CDR1 and CDR2 (germline): SNHLY, FYNNEI. The CDR3 is 14 amino acids. The CDR3, as DNA: TGTGCCAGCAGTGAAAGAGTGGCAGGGGACGAGCAGTACTTC. Protein sequence: CASSERVAGDEQYF.

Here the CDR3 reads CASSLLGREMGNEQFF. CDR3 sequence (DNA): TGTGCCAGCAGCTTATTAGGGCGGGAGATGGGTAATGAGCAGTTCTTC. The chain combines TRBV5-4 with TRBJ2-1; TRBD2 agrees at 7 bases. The CDR3 length is 16 residues. J gave up 7 bases and V 2 bases, and 12 bases lay outside the gene matches. The germline gives CDR1 SGHNT, CDR2 YYREEE (reference sequence).

DNA for the CDR3: TGTGCCAGCAGCTTATCGACTAGCGGACCCAGATATGAGCAGTTCTTC. Protein product: CASSLSTSGPRYEQFF. V and J are TRBV7-9 and TRBJ2-1; 9 positions match TRBD2. There are 16 residues in the CDR3. Trimming at V came to 2 bases and at J to 8 bases, leaving 10 bases not matched to a gene. Germline V lookup: CDR1 SEHNR, CDR2 FQNEAQ (reference sequence).

The chain has TRBV6-5 and TRBJ2-7; 8 bases fit TRBD2. CDR1 is MNHEY, CDR2 SVGAGI, per germline. The CDR3 loop spans 15 amino acids. V was clipped by 2 bases and J by 3 bases; unmatched bases: 6. CDR3 sequence: CASSYGLAGGYEQYF. The CDR3 coding sequence is TGTGCCAGCAGTTACGGTCTAGCGGGTGGCTACGAGCAGTACTTC.

In its sample, this clone was seen once. This rearrangement joins TRBV5-6 to TRBJ2-3; TRBD2 matches at 10 bases. The V gene's germline CDR1 is SGHDT and CDR2 YYEEEE. V lost 4 bases, J lost 4 bases, and 9 bases stayed unmatched. The CDR3 is 16 residues long. CDR3 bases: TGTGCCAGCAGCGGCTACGGGACTAGCGAGGCAGATACGCAGTATTTT. Amino acids: CASSGYGTSEADTQYF.

The chain recombines TRBV28 with TRBJ1-2; 9 positions agree with TRBD1. The V segment lost 6 bases and the J segment 4 bases; nucleotides outside the gene matches: 9. The CDR3 runs 15 residues. Germline V gene lookup returns CDR1 MDHEN and CDR2 SYDVKM. The CDR3 here is CASRSTGGDGYGYTF. CDR3 nucleotide sequence: TGTGCCAGCAGATCGACAGGGGGTGATGGCTATGGCTACACCTTC.

The genes are TRBV4-1 and TRBJ1-1, with 9 bases identical to TRBD1. With 1 base clipped from V and 0 bases from J, the junction kept 3 bases outside the gene matches. The CDR3 is made up of 16 amino acids. Germline V lookup: CDR1 MGHRA, CDR2 YSYEKL. The CDR3 reads CASSQGQGGMNTEAFF. The CDR3 DNA reads as TGCGCCAGCAGCCAAGGACAGGGGGGAATGAACACTGAAGCTTTCTTT.

V gene TRBV28 combines with J gene TRBJ1-5; D might be TRBD1 (6 bases). Trimming left V 3 bases short and J 0 bases short, with 15 bases between. The CDR3 totals 17 residues. CDR1 is MDHEN, CDR2 SYDVKM, per germline. CDR3 region: CASSFQGSPYSNQPQHF. The CDR3 DNA is TGTGCCAGCAGTTTTCAGGGGAGTCCATATAGCAATCAGCCCCAGCATTTT.

The rearrangement joins TRBV15 to TRBJ2-4; D gene uncertain. Germline V gene sequence: CDR1 LNHNV, CDR2 YYDKDF (reference sequence). The V gene lost 0 bases and the J gene lost 8 bases, with 8 bases spanning the gap. This CDR3 comprises 13 residues. The CDR3 DNA is TGTGCCACCAGCAGAGATAGAGCTGACATTCAGTACTTC. Its translation is CATSRDRADIQYF. The whole variable domain, remainder taken from reference TRBV15 and TRBJ2-4, is DAMVIQNPRYQVTQFGKPVTLSCSQTLNHNVMYWYQQKSSQAPKLLFHYYDKDFNNEADTPDNFQSRRPNTSFCFLDIRSPGLGDTAMYLCATSRDRADIQYFGAGTRLSVL.

This chain links TRBV19 with TRBJ2-7; TRBD2 matches 16 bases. With V trimmed by 4 bases and J by 4 bases, 1 base remained unmatched. Germline CDR1 is LNHDA and CDR2 is SQIVND (reference sequence). This CDR3 is built from 15 residues. DNA for the CDR3: TGTGCCAGTAGTACGGGACTAGCGGGAGGGTACGAGCAGTACTTC. Amino acid sequence: CASSTGLAGGYEQYF.

This sequence joins TRBV5-1 and TRBJ2-1, with a weak D call TRBD1 (5 bases). This CDR3 comprises 15 residues. Germline V gives CDR1 SGHRS, CDR2 YFSETQ. The V end lost 5 bases, the J end lost 3 bases, and 15 bases lay between the germline ends. The CDR3 nucleotides read TGCGCCAGCAGACCAGACAGTGGGAACTACAATGAGCAGTTCTTC. It codes for CASRPDSGNYNEQFF.

The chain joins TRBV5-1 to TRBJ2-5, with 14 bases identical to TRBD2. The germline gives CDR1 SGHRS, CDR2 YFSETQ. Trimming took 0 bases from V and 4 from J; bases not matched to a gene: 5. The length of the CDR3 is 17 residues. CDR3 DNA: TGCGCCAGCAGCTTGGGAGGACTAGCGGGAGGAAGAGAGACCCAGTACTTC. Protein sequence: CASSLGGLAGGRETQYF.

The chain couples TRBV10-2 to TRBJ1-4; D perhaps matches TRBD1 (6 bases). The CDR3 sequence is 16 residues long. From germline, CDR1 is WSHSY and CDR2 SAAADI. The V end lost 0 bases, the J end lost 8 bases, and 16 bases lay between the germline ends. CDR3 protein: CASSESMGARWEKLFF. In DNA form, the CDR3 reads TGCGCCAGCAGTGAGTCGATGGGGGCCCGGTGGGAAAAACTGTTTTTT.

The V gene is TRBV9, the J gene TRBJ2-3; no firm D call. Germline CDR1 is SGDLS and CDR2 is YYNGEE. The CDR3 loop spans 15 amino acids. Trimming took off 0 bases at V and 3 bases at J, with 11 bases between the two ends. The CDR3 DNA reads as TGTGCCAGCAGCGTAGCCCCCCTGAGAACAGATACGCAGTATTTT. Protein product: CASSVAPLRTDTQYF.

The chain employs TRBV5-4 and TRBJ2-7; 8 bases align to TRBD2. Germline lookup yields CDR1 SGHNT and CDR2 YYREEE (reference sequence). Trimming at V came to 0 bases and at J to 2 bases, leaving 4 bases not matched to a gene. The CDR3 totals 15 residues. CDR3 protein: CASSLAGREAYEQYF. The DNA for the CDR3 is TGTGCCAGCAGCTTGGCCGGGCGGGAGGCCTACGAGCAGTACTTC.

V gene TRBV6-5 combines with J gene TRBJ2-1, with 13 bases aligning to TRBD2. Germline trimming cut 1 base from V and 8 bases from J; bases unmatched to any gene: 5. Germline V CDR1 and CDR2: MNHEY, SVGAGI. The CDR3 length is 16 residues. CDR3 bases: TGTGCCAGCAGTTACTTACTAGCGGGAGGGCCAGATGAGCAGTTCTTC. Residues: CASSYLLAGGPDEQFF.

The gene calls are TRBV2 and TRBJ2-2, with TRBD1 matching 11 bases. V lost 5 bases to trimming and J lost 7 bases; unmatched junction nucleotides: 6. The CDR3 is 15 residues long. Germline assignment: CDR1 SNHLY and CDR2 FYNNEI. The CDR3 reads CASSNRDRGVGELFF. The CDR3 DNA sequence: TGTGCCAGCAGTAACCGGGACAGGGGGGTCGGGGAGCTGTTTTTT.